This T cell receptor beta chain is drawn from a study of blood T cell repertoires in COVID-19 (dated by TCRdb to the early 2020s). Study-level background: Collaborator samples came from the United States, Italy and Spain and covered acute and convalescent phases of COVID-19. Samples were obtained from the ongoing ImmuneRACE study (first 160 participants) and from 950 to 1,500 subjects provided by 6 global collaborators. The repertoires were made available in a free public database intended to serve as a resource for research on the immune response to SARS-CoV-2. The material from the prospective study consisted of cDNA or gDNA derived from T cells, B-cell-depleted T cells, or PBMCs. The sample metadata nearly always contained a de-identified subject ID, COVID-19 status, age in years and sex. The dataset comprised deeply sampled blood TCRbeta repertoires from subjects exposed to, actively infected with, or recovered from COVID-19. Where HLA class I and class II types were available, the types were taken from metadata supplied by the sample provider, not from assay-based typing.

Points on this clone: Its binding antigen is unknown. No quality values exist for individual bases; no much larger clone is one base distant.

TCRbeta CDR3 regions were amplified from genomic DNA using the immunoSEQ Assay, a bias-controlled multiplex PCR. The source study handled its data this way. Within the assay, amplification of reference gene primers was used to estimate how many nucleated cells each sample contained. To quantify the absolute abundance of each unique TCRbeta CDR3 rearrangement, sequence reads were collapsed and filtered. Productive Simpson clonality was computed per sample as the square root of Simpson's diversity index over productive rearrangements. TCRdb stores this immuneACCESS table with in-frame sequences only. Part of the clones is absent; in the studies checked, under half of the shortfall reflects unresolved V genes, and no reason is known for the rest. V and J calls and clone size are copied from that table; D and trimming were computed from the DNA. Present in this sample are some 83,000 clones, approximately 89% of which were seen just once. Approximately 0.45% of the sample lies in the top ten.

Each collaborating institution followed its own protocols to collect whole blood in K2EDTA tubes. Collaborator samples were shipped for TCRbeta analysis as frozen whole blood, isolated PBMCs, or DNA extracted from either sample type. The paper's findings and limits, for the study overall: How much clinical and demographic metadata was included differed by source and by participant, and the metadata was provided uncurated.

Looking up the germline V gene yields CDR1 SGHAT and CDR2 FQNNGV. The V end loses 0 bases and the J end loses 4 bases, and a stretch of 12 bases separates them. From cysteine to phenylalanine, the CDR3 is 15 amino acids long. Only the CDR3 DNA stays, 45 bases, in frame from base 1. The sequence is built from TRBV11-2 and TRBJ2-5; TRBD1 might be the D gene, on 5 matching bases. This TCR was sampled from a man between 60 and 70 years old with acute or convalescent COVID-19. Sequencing was done on a sample of peripheral blood. At the DNA level, the sequence is TGTGCCAGCAGCTTAGATCTAAGGGGTCGAGAGACCCAGTACTTC. Its coded protein is CASSLDLRGRETQYF.